This passage covers 18 T cell receptor beta chains from one sample sequenced in a study of blood T cell repertoires in COVID-19. Sequenced by immunoSEQ multiplex PCR; TCRdb stores in-frame clones only, minus some. The sample carries 360,000 or so clones, over 75% recorded once. Sample: PBMCs or T cells enriched from blood (not recorded which). The receptors derive from a woman younger than 45 who had recovered from COVID-19.

This clone was counted once. The rearrangement joins TRBV5-4 to TRBJ1-1, with 8 bases lining up with TRBD1. Germline V lookup: CDR1 SGHNT, CDR2 YYREEE (reference sequence). The CDR3 loop spans 15 amino acids. V was clipped by 4 bases and J by 3 bases; unmatched bases: 8. CDR3 loop: CASSPTGTGDTEAFF. The DNA of the CDR3 is TGTGCCAGCAGCCCCACCGGGACAGGAGACACTGAAGCTTTCTTT. The full variable domain, completed using reference TRBV5-4 and TRBJ1-1, is ETGVTQSPTHLIKTRGQQVTLRCSSQSGHNTVSWYQQALGQGPQFIFQYYREEENGRGNFPPRFSGLQFPNYSSELNVNALELDDSALYLCASSPTGTGDTEAFFGQGTRLTVV.

About this clone: Within the sample, other DNA sequences also encode this same CDR3. The J gene is TRBJ1-2, the V gene TRBV5-6; possibly TRBD1 for D (6 bases). CDR1 SGHDT and CDR2 YYEEEE come from the germline V gene. Trimming removed 4 bases at V and 8 bases at J, with 12 bases between. The CDR3 is 12 residues long. The CDR3 DNA sequence: TGTGCCAGCAGCCCAGGGGATTACGGCTACACCTTC. Residues: CASSPGDYGYTF.

The V and J genes are TRBV10-3 and TRBJ2-7; TRBD2 matches at 8 bases. J gave up 1 base and V 7 bases, and 12 bases lay outside the gene matches. The CDR3 spans 16 residues. Germline V gene lookup returns CDR1 ENHRY and CDR2 SYGVKD. The CDR3 nucleotides are TGTGCCATCATTGGGACGGAGCGGGGGCCGTCCTACGAGCAGTACTTC. It is translated as CAIIGTERGPSYEQYF.

The chain couples TRBV6-2 or TRBV6-3 to TRBJ1-3; D ambiguous. Trimming stripped 4 bases from V and 7 bases from J, with 8 bases between. The CDR3 has 12 amino acids. Germline V lookup: CDR1 MNHEY, CDR2 SVGEGT. This CDR3 is CASSFELNTIYF. In DNA form, the CDR3 reads TGTGCCAGCAGTTTTGAGTTGAACACCATATATTTT.

The gene calls are TRBV6-1 and TRBJ2-2; 7 nucleotides match TRBD1. CDR1 is MNHNS, CDR2 SASEGT, per germline. J lost 0 bases, V lost 7 bases, and 5 bases had no gene match. The CDR3 is made up of 15 amino acids. The CDR3 loop is CASTTGTANTGELFF. The DNA for the CDR3 is TGTGCCAGCACCACTGGGACAGCGAACACCGGGGAGCTGTTTTTT.

This clone has only one observation. V is TRBV27 and J is TRBJ1-1; no definite D call. CDR1 and CDR2 (germline): MNHEY, SMNVEV (reference sequence). The CDR3 is made up of 14 amino acids. V lost 7 bases and J lost 5, with 17 bases in between. The chain's CDR3 is CASTSQDAGTEAFF. Here the CDR3 DNA reads TGTGCCAGCACCTCCCAGGATGCGGGGACTGAAGCTTTCTTT.

The CDR3 here is CASSLAGHTQYF. The DNA of the CDR3 is TGTGCCAGCAGTTTGGCAGGGCATACGCAGTATTTT. The V call is TRBV27, the J call TRBJ2-3, with D perhaps matching TRBD1 (5 bases). Germline values: CDR1 MNHEY, CDR2 SMNVEV (reference sequence). This CDR3 spans 12 amino acids. Trimming stripped 3 bases from V and 7 bases from J, with 8 bases between.

The rearrangement uses TRBV6-5 and TRBJ1-3; D call uncertain. Trimming took 8 bases from V and 0 from J, leaving 14 bases between them. Looked up from germline, CDR1 is MNHEY and CDR2 is SVGAGI. This CDR3 has 15 amino acids. The CDR3 protein is CASRLGLLSGNTIYF. In DNA, the CDR3 is TGTGCCAGCCGACTTGGCCTCCTCTCTGGAAACACCATATATTTT.

The chain recombines TRBV5-6 with TRBJ2-4; no firm D call. Germline values: CDR1 SGHDT, CDR2 YYEEEE. The length of the CDR3 is 14 residues. V gave up 0 bases and J gave up 8 bases, with 12 bases separating them. Here the CDR3 reads CASSLAQVSYIQYF. The CDR3 region has the DNA TGTGCCAGCAGCTTGGCCCAGGTGTCTTACATTCAGTACTTC.

This clone has just one count. This chain links TRBV28 with TRBJ2-7; weak D call: TRBD2 (7 bases). The CDR3 runs to 14 residues. The ends were cut back, 9 bases at V and 6 bases at J, with 21 bases in the middle. CDR1 and CDR2 from the germline V gene are MDHEN and SYDVKM. CDR3 DNA sequence: TGTGCCAGTTTCTCTATCGGGGGGCCCTCCGAGCAGTACTTC. Translating gives CASFSIGGPSEQYF. Supplemented by reference TRBV28 and TRBJ2-7, the full variable domain reads DVKVTQSSRYLVKRTGEKVFLECVQDMDHENMFWYRQDPGLGLRLIYFSYDVKMKEKGDIPEGYSVSREKKERFSLILESASTNQTSMYLCASFSIGGPSEQYFGPGTRLTVT.

This chain joins TRBV5-1 and TRBJ2-5; the D gene is possibly TRBD1 (5 bases). Trimming stripped 4 bases from V and 3 bases from J, with 13 bases between. Germline assignment: CDR1 SGHRS and CDR2 YFSETQ. This CDR3 has 14 residues. The CDR3 nucleotides are TGCGCCAGCAGCCTACTCCCAGGGAAAGAGACCCAGTACTTC. Translated: CASSLLPGKETQYF.

A single count supports this clone. V is TRBV5-1 and J is TRBJ2-7; the D gene is possibly TRBD1 (8 bases). V was pared by 4 bases and J by 6 bases, with 17 bases between. Looked up from germline, CDR1 is SGHRS and CDR2 is YFSETQ. The CDR3 sequence is 14 residues long. This CDR3 is CASSGGQGGGEQYF. Here the CDR3 DNA reads TGCGCCAGCAGCGGCGGACAGGGAGGGGGCGAGCAGTACTTC.

The gene calls are TRBV27 and TRBJ2-7; TRBD1 agrees at 7 bases. After removal of 4 bases from V and 6 bases from J, the junction contained 6 bases not matched to a gene. The CDR3 has 13 amino acids. Germline V gene lookup returns CDR1 MNHEY and CDR2 SMNVEV (reference sequence). The CDR3 spells CASSYEGAAEQYF. For the CDR3, the DNA is TGTGCCAGCAGTTATGAGGGGGCCGCCGAGCAGTACTTC.

The V gene is TRBV18, the J gene TRBJ2-1; unclear D gene. Germline-derived CDR1 and CDR2 are KGHSH and LQKENI. Trimming stripped 3 bases from V and 3 bases from J, with 12 bases between. This CDR3 spans 15 amino acids. The CDR3 DNA follows: TGTGCCAGCTCACCGGGCTCATCACTCTACAATGAGCAGTTCTTC. Translated, it gives CASSPGSSLYNEQFF.

This clone was detected once. At the DNA level, this CDR3 is encoded by other sequences in the same sample as well. The chain is built from TRBV28 and TRBJ1-2; unclear D gene. This CDR3 has 12 amino acids. Looked up from germline, CDR1 is MDHEN and CDR2 is SYDVKM. V lost 6 bases and J 2 bases, leaving 7 bases between the germline ends. The CDR3 region has the DNA TGTGCCAGCAGCCTGGCCAACTATGGCTACACCTTC. It encodes CASSLANYGYTF.

V usage is TRBV11-2 and J usage is TRBJ2-2; the match to TRBD1 covers 11 bases. V was pared by 7 bases and J by 3 bases, with 13 bases of the junction left unmatched. Germline V CDR1 and CDR2: SGHAT, FQNNGV. The CDR3 contains 18 residues. The CDR3: CASNPRDRGNMYTGELFF. CDR3 coding DNA: TGTGCCAGCAACCCAAGGGACAGGGGGAATATGTACACCGGGGAGCTGTTTTTT.

With respect to this clone: The sample carries other DNA sequences with the same CDR3. The J gene is TRBJ2-7, the V gene TRBV27; 7 bases match TRBD1. V lost 4 bases, J lost 7 bases, and 4 bases stayed unmatched. Looked up from germline, CDR1 is MNHEY and CDR2 is SMNVEV (reference sequence). CDR3 size: 12 residues. The CDR3 is CASSSTGVEQYF. DNA of the CDR3: TGTGCCAGCAGTTCTACAGGGGTTGAGCAGTACTTC.

The chain carries TRBV24-1 and TRBJ1-2; the match to TRBD1 covers 8 bases. The CDR3 sequence is 14 residues long. V shed 4 bases and J 3 bases; nucleotides not matched to a gene: 3. CDR1 and CDR2 (germline): KGHDR, SFDVKD. CDR3: CATSETDRDYGYTF. CDR3 nucleotide sequence: TGTGCCACCAGTGAAACGGACAGGGACTATGGCTACACCTTC.